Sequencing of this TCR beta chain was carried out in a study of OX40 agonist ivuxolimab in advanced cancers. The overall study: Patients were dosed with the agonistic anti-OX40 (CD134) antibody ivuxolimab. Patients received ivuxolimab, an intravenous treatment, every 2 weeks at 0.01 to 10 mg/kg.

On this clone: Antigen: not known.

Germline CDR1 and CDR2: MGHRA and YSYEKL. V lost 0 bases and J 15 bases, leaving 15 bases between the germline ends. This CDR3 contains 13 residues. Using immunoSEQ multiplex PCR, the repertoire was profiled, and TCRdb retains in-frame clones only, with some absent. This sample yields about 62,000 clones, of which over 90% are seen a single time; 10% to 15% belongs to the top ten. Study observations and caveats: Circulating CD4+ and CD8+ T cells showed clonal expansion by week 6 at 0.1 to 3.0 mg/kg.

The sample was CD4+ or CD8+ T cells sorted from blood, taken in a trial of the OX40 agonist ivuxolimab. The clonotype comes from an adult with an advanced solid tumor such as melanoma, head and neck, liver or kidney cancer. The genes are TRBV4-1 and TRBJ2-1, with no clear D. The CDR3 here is CASSQDLRVTLFF. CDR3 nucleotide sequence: TGCGCCAGCAGCCAAGATTTGAGAGTTACTCTGTTCTTC.